This T cell receptor beta chain was identified in a study of control samples from healthy donors and cancer patients. Some clones are missing from TCRdb's copy, which holds only in-frame ones; the method was immunoSEQ multiplex PCR. In the table there are roughly 100,000 clones, roughly 91% of which are singletons. The count of this clone is one. This CDR3 has 13 residues. Trimming pared 0 bases from V and 9 bases from J, leaving 10 bases between. Germline CDR1 reads SGHDN; CDR2 reads FVKESK. The specimen sequenced was PBMCs. The J gene is TRBJ2-3, the V gene TRBV14; D may be TRBD1 or TRBD2 (6 bases each). The clonotype comes from a man aged 60 to 69 with lung cancer. In DNA, the CDR3 is TGTGCCAGCAGCCAAGATTCCGGGGGCACGCAGTATTTT. It translates to CASSQDSGGTQYF.